This TCR beta chain was profiled in a study of T cell repertoires in ileal Crohn's disease. Study information: M6 samples are neoterminal ileum biopsies from postoperative colonoscopy.

Documented time point: neoterminal ileum biopsy at postoperative endoscopy, about 6 months after surgery. Study-level points and caveats: Clonal expansions were more frequent in active smokers than non-smokers at surgery. The median delay to postoperative endoscopy was approximately 6.9 months.

Germline V gene data show CDR1 as KGHSH and CDR2 as LQKENI. V shed 5 bases, J shed 3 bases, and the junction held 5 bases outside the gene matches. This CDR3 is 14 amino acids long. This clone was detected only once. Antigen: not known. Each sample's TCRB immunosequencing used around 0.5 micrograms of biopsy DNA. Using immunoSEQ multiplex PCR, the repertoire was profiled, and TCRdb retains in-frame clones only, with some absent. The sample includes 55,000 to 65,000 clones, around 90% seen only once; the top ten take approximately 2%. The sequence was collected from an adult with Crohn's disease. Sequenced sample: ileal tissue. V usage is TRBV18 and J usage is TRBJ2-7; TRBD1 matches at 9 bases. The CDR3 region is CASSEGTGRYEQYV. The DNA of the CDR3 is TGTGCCAGCTCAGAGGGGACAGGGCGCTACGAGCAGTACGTC.